This T cell receptor (beta chain) is drawn from a study of cytomegalovirus exposure and HLA in healthy donors. This clone was seen a handful of times. Its antigen is currently unknown. Participants comprised healthy donors of bone marrow. The study ran its PCR with 60 Vbeta and 13 Jbeta primers. Assay used: immunoSEQ multiplex PCR; TCRdb lists only in-frame clones, some missing. The data contain some 130,000 clones, around 77% of them singletons. The CDR3 has 14 amino acids. Germline trimming cut 2 bases from V and 4 bases from J; bases unmatched to any gene: 6. From germline, CDR1 is GTSNPN and CDR2 SVGIG (reference sequence). Study observations and caveats: In all likelihood, a cluster of highly shared sequence variants was a sequencing artifact. An analysis was carried out later, and it reportedly showed fewer N-insertions in an Asian-associated ancestry cluster than the approximately 700-donor mean.

The source of this sequence is an older woman in good health and CMV-seronegative. The J gene is TRBJ2-5, the V gene TRBV30; TRBD2 matches at 8 bases. The sequencing input was PBMCs. This CDR3 reads CAWSHSGNRETQYF. Here the CDR3 DNA reads TGTGCCTGGAGTCATAGCGGGAATAGAGAGACCCAGTACTTC.